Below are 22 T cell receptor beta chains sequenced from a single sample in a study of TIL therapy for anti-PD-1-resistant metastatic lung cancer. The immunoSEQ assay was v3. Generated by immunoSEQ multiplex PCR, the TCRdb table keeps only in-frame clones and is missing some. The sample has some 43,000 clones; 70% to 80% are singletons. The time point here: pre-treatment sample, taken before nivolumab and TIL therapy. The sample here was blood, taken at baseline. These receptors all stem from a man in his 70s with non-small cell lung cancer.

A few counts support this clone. CDR3 amino acids: CASSVLGRPNEKLFF. Here the CDR3 DNA reads TGTGCCAGCAGTGTCTTAGGACGGCCTAATGAAAAACTGTTTTTT. The J gene is TRBJ1-4, the V gene TRBV6-6; no firm D call. CDR1 and CDR2 from the germline V gene are MNHNY and SVGAGI (reference sequence). V lost 5 bases and J lost 3, with 13 bases in between. The CDR3 covers 15 residues.

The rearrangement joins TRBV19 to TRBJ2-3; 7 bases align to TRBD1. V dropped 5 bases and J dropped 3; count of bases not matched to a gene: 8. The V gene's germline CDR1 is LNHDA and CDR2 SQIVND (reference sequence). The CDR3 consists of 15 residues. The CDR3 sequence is CASSLRDSGTDTQYF. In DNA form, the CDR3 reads TGTGCCAGTAGTCTTCGGGACAGTGGAACAGATACGCAGTATTTT.

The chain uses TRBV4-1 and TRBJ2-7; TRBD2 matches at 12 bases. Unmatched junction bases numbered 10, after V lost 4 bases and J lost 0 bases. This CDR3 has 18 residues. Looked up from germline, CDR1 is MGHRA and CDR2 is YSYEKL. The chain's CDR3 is CASSPALTSGSYSYEQYF. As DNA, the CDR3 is TGCGCCAGCAGCCCTGCTTTGACTAGCGGGAGCTACTCCTACGAGCAGTACTTC.

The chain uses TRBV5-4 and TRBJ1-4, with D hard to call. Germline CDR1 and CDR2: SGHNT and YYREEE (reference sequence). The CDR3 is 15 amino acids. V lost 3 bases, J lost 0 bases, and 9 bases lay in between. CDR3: CASSSRQTTNEKLFF. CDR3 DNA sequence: TGTGCCAGCAGCTCCAGACAAACAACTAATGAAAAACTGTTTTTT.

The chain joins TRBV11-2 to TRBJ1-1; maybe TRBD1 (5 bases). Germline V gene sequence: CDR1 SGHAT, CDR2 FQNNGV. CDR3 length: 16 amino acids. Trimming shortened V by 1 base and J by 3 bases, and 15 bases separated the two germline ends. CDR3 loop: CASSLGFGATYTEAFF. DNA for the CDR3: TGTGCCAGCAGCTTAGGTTTCGGGGCCACCTACACTGAAGCTTTCTTT.

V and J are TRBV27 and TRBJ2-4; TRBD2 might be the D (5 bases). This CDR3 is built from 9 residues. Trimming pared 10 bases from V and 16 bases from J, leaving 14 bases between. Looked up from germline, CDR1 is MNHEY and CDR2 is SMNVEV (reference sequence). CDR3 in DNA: TGTGCCATCCTGAGGAGGTCATACTTC. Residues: CAILRRSYF.

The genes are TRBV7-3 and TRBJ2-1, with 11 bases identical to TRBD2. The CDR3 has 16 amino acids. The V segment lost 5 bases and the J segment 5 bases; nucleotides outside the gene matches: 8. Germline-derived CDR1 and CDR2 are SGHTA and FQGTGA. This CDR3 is CASSVRGTSGNNEQFF. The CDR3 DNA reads TGTGCCAGCAGCGTACGAGGGACTAGCGGAAACAATGAGCAGTTCTTC.

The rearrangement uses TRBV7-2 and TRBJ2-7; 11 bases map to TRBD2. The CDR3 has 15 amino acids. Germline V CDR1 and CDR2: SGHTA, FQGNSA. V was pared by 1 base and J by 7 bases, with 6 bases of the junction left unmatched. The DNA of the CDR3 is TGTGCCAGCAGCTTAGTTAGCGGGAGGGCTGGGGAGCAGTACTTC. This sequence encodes CASSLVSGRAGEQYF.

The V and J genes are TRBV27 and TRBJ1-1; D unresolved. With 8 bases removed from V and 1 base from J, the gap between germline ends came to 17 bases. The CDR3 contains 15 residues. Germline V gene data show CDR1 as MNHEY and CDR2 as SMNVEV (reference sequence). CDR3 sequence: CASRPRQPENTEAFF. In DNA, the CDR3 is TGTGCCAGCCGACCCCGTCAACCCGAGAACACTGAAGCTTTCTTT.

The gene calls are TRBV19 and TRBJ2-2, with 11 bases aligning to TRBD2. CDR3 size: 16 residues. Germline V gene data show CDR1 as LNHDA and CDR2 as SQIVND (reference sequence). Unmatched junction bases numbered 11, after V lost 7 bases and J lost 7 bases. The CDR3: CASTLTSGTPVGELFF. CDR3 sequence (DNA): TGTGCCAGTACTCTGACTAGCGGGACCCCGGTCGGGGAGCTGTTTTTT.

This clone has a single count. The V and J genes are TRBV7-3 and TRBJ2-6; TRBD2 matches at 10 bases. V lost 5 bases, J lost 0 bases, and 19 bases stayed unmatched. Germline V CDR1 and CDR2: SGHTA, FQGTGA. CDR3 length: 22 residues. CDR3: CASSPQPLTSGSDISGANVLTF. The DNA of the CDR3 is TGTGCCAGCAGCCCCCAACCTTTGACTAGCGGGTCTGACATCTCTGGGGCCAACGTCCTGACTTTC.

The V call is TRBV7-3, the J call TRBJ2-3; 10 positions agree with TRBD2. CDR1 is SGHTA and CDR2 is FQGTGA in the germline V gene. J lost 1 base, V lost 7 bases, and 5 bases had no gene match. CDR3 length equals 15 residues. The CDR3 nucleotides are TGTGCCAGCACCAGGACTAGCGGAGGCACAGATACGCAGTATTTT. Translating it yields CASTRTSGGTDTQYF.

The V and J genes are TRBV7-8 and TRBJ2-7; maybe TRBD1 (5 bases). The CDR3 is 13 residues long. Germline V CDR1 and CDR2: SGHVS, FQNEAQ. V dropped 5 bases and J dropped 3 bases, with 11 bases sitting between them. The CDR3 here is CASSRTQGYEQYF. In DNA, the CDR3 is TGTGCCAGCAGCAGGACGCAGGGCTACGAGCAGTACTTC.

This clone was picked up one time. The CDR3 protein is CASSGGTGPYEQYF. Here the CDR3 DNA reads TGTGCCAGCAGCGGGGGGACAGGCCCCTACGAGCAGTACTTC. This chain connects TRBV9 to TRBJ2-7; 8 bases agree with TRBD1. V was pared by 3 bases and J by 2 bases, with 4 bases of the junction left unmatched. CDR3 size: 14 residues. In germline, CDR1 is SGDLS, CDR2 YYNGEE.

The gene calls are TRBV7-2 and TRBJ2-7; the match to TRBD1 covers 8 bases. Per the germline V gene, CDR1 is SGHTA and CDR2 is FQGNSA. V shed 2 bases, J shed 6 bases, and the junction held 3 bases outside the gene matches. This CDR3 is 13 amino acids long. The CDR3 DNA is TGTGCCAGCAGCTTAACGACAGGGGTCGAGCAGTACTTC. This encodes CASSLTTGVEQYF.

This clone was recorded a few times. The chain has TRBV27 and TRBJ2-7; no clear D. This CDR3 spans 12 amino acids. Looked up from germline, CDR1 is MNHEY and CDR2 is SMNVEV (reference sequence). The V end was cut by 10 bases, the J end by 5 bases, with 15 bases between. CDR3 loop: CATGLIHDEQYF. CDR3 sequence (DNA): TGTGCCACCGGGCTCATACACGACGAGCAGTACTTC.

The CDR3 is CASSLNRGENTGELFF. The CDR3 DNA sequence: TGTGCCAGCTCACTTAACAGGGGCGAGAACACCGGGGAGCTGTTTTTT. The chain recombines TRBV18 with TRBJ2-2; TRBD1 aligns across 7 bases. CDR1 and CDR2 from the germline V gene are KGHSH and LQKENI. V gave up 4 bases and J gave up 1 base; unmatched junction bases: 6. The CDR3 is made up of 16 amino acids.

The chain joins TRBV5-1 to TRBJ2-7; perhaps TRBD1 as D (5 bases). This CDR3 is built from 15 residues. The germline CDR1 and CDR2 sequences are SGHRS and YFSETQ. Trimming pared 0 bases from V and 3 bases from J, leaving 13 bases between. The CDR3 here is CASSLESGKHYEQYF. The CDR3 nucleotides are TGCGCCAGCAGCTTGGAGTCAGGGAAGCACTACGAGCAGTACTTC.

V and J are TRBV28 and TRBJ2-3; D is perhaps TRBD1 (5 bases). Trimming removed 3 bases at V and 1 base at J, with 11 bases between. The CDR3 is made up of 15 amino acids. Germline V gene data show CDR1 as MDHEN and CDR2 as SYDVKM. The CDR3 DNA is TGTGCCAGCAGTTTCCGAGACAGAGGCACAGATACGCAGTATTTT. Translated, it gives CASSFRDRGTDTQYF.

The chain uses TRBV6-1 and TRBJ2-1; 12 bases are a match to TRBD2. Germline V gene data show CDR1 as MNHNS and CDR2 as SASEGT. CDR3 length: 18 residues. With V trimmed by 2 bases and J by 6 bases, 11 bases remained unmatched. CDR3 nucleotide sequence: TGTGCCAGCAGTGAACCGAACGGAGGACTAGCGGGGCCCAATGAGCAGTTCTTC. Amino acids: CASSEPNGGLAGPNEQFF.

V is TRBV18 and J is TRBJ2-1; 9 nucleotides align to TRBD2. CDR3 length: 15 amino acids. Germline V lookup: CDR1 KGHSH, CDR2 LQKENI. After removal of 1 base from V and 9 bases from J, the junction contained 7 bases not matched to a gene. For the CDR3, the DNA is TGTGCCAGCTCACCACGGACTGCGGGAGGGCGTGAGCAGTTCTTC. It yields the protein CASSPRTAGGREQFF.

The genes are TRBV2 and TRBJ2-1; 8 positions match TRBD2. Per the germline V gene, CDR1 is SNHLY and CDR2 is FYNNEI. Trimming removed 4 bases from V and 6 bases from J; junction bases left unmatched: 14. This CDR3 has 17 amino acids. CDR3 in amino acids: CASSAMQAGVEGNEQFF. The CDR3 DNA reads TGTGCCAGCAGTGCCATGCAAGCGGGAGTGGAGGGCAATGAGCAGTTCTTC.